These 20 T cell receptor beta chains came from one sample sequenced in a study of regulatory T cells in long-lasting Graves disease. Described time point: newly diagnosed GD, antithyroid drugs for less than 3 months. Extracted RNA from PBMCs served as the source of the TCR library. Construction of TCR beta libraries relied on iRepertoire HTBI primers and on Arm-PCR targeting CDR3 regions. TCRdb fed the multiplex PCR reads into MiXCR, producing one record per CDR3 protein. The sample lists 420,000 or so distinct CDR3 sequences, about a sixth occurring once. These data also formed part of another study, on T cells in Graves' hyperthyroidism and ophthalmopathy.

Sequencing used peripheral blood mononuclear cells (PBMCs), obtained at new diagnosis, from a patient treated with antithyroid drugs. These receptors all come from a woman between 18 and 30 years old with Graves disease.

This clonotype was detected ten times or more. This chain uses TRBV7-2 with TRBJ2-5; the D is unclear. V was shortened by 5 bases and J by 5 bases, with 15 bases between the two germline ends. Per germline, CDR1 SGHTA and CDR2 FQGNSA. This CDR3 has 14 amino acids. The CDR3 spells CASSDGLGDETQYF. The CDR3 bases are TGTGCCAGCAGCGATGGGCTAGGAGATGAGACCCAGTACTTC.

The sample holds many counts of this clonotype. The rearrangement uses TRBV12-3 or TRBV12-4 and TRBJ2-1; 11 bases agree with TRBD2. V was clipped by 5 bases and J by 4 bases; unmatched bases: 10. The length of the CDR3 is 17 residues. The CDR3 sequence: CASSMPTGLAEYNEQFF. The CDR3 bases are TGTGCCAGCAGTATGCCCACGGGACTAGCGGAGTACAATGAGCAGTTCTTC.

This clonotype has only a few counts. The CDR3 nucleotides are TGTGCCAGCAGTTCTGGTCCCGGGACAGGGGGTTACGAGCAGTACTTC. This codes for CASSSGPGTGGYEQYF. The gene calls are TRBV12-3 or TRBV12-4 and TRBJ2-7; 11 positions agree with TRBD1. The length of the CDR3 is 16 residues. With V trimmed by 4 bases and J by 4 bases, 9 bases remained unmatched.

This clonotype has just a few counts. CDR3 DNA: TGCGCCAGCAGCTTGGTATCCCCTGTAGCGGGAGCCTACAATGAGCAGTTCTTC. This translates into CASSLVSPVAGAYNEQFF. This chain connects TRBV5-1 to TRBJ2-1; 9 bases line up with TRBD2. The germline CDR1 and CDR2 sequences are SGHRS and YFSETQ. V shed 0 bases, J shed 2 bases, and the junction held 9 bases outside the gene matches. The CDR3 is 18 amino acids. The full variable domain, in which reference TRBV5-1 and TRBJ2-1 provide the parts outside the CDR3, is KAGVTQTPRYLIKTRGQQVTLSCSPISGHRSVSWYQQTPGQGLQFLFEYFSETQRNKGNFPGRFSGRQFSNSRSEMNVSTLELGDSALYLCASSLVSPVAGAYNEQFFGPGTRLTVL.

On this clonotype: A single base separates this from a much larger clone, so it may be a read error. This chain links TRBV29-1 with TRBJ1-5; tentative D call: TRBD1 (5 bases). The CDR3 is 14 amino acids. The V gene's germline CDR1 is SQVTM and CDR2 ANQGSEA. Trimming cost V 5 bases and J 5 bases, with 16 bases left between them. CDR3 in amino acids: CSVQTGSSDQPQHF. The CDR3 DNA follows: TGCAGCGTTCAAACAGGTAGCAGCGATCAGCCCCAGCATTTT.

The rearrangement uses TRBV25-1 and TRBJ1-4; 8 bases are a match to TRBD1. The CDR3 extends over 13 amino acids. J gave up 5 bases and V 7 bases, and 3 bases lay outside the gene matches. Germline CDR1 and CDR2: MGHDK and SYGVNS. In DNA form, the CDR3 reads TGTGCCAGCAATGGACAGGGCAATGAAAAACTGTTTTTT. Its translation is CASNGQGNEKLFF. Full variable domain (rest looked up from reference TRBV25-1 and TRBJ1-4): EADIYQTPRYLVIGTGKKITLECSQTMGHDKMYWYQQDPGMELHLIHYSYGVNSTEKGDLSSESTVSRIRTEHFPLTLESARPSHTSQYLCASNGQGNEKLFFGSGTQLSVL.

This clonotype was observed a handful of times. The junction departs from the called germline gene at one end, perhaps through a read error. CDR3 protein: CASSVDGRPASVLTF. CDR3 in DNA: TGTGCCAGCAGCGTAGATGGGAGGCCAGCCAGCGTCCTGACTTTC. This rearrangement joins TRBV9 to TRBJ2-6; a possible D gene is TRBD2 (6 bases). Germline V gene data show CDR1 as SGDLS and CDR2 as YYNGEE. The CDR3 extends over 15 amino acids. Full variable domain (outside the CDR3, taken from reference TRBV9 and TRBJ2-6): DSGVTQTPKHLITATGQRVTLRCSPRSGDLSVYWYQQSLDQGLQFLIQYYNGEERAKGNILERFSAQQFPDLHSELNLSSLELGDSALYFCASSVDGRPASVLTFGAGSRLTVL.

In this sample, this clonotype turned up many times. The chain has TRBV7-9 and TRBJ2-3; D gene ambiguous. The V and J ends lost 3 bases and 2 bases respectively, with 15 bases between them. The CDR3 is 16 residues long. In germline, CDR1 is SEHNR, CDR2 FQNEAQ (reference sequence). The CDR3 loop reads CASSLVAPTATDTQYF. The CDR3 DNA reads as TGTGCCAGCAGCTTGGTAGCCCCCACTGCCACAGATACGCAGTATTTT.

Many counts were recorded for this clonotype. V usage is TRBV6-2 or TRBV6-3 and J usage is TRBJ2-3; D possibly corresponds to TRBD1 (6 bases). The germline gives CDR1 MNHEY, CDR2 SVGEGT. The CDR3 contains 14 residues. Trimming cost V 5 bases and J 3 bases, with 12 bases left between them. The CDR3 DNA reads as TGTGCCAGCAGTACAGGGACCGCGACAGATACGCAGTATTTT. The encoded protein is CASSTGTATDTQYF.

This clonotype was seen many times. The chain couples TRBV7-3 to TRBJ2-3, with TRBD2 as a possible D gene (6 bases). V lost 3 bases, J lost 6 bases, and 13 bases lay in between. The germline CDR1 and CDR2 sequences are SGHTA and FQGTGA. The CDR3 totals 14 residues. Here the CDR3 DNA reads TGTGCCAGCAGCTTCGGCGGGAATAGGGATACGCAGTATTTT. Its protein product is CASSFGGNRDTQYF.

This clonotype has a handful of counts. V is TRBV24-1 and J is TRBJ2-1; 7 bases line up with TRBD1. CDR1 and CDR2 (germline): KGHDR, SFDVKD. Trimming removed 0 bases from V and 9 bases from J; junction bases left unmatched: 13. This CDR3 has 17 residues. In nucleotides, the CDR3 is TGTGCCACCAGTGATTTGTCAGAGGGGGCGGCTCGGGTTGAGCAGTTCTTC. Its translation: CATSDLSEGAARVEQFF.

CDR3: CASSLGARSSYNEQFF. CDR3 nucleotide sequence: TGTGCCAGCAGCTTGGGGGCCAGGAGCTCCTACAATGAGCAGTTCTTC. This rearrangement joins TRBV5-4 to TRBJ2-1, with D unresolved. Germline-derived CDR1 and CDR2 are SGHNT and YYREEE (reference sequence). The CDR3 contains 16 residues. V was pared by 0 bases and J by 0 bases, with 10 bases between.

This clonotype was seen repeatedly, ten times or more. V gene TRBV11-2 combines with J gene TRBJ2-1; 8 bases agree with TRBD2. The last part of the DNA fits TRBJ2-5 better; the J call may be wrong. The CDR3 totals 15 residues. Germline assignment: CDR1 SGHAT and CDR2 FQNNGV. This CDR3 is CASSTKGLAEETQYF. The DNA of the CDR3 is TGTGCCAGCAGCACTAAAGGACTAGCAGAAGAGACCCAGTACTTC.

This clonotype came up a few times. The DNA of the CDR3 is TGCGCCAGCAGCCAGGAACAGGGCTACGAGCAGTACTTC. Amino acids: CASSQEQGYEQYF. The rearrangement joins TRBV4-1 to TRBJ2-7; TRBD1 might be the D (6 bases). With 3 bases removed from V and 3 bases from J, the gap between germline ends came to 9 bases. This CDR3 is built from 13 residues. Germline loops: CDR1 MGHRA, CDR2 YSYEKL.

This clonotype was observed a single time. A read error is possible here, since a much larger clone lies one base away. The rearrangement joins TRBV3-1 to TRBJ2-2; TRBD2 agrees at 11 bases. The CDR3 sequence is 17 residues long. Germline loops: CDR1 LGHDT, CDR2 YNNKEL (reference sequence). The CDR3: CAISQEASGRRWRELFF. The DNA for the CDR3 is TGTGCCATCAGCCAAGAGGCTAGCGGGAGGAGGTGGCGGGAGCTGTTTTTT.

CDR3 in DNA: TGTGCCAGCAGCTTAGCGTTGGGGGGAAAGGAAGAGACCCAGTACTTC. Its protein is CASSLALGGKEETQYF. This rearrangement joins TRBV7-6 to TRBJ2-5; D perhaps matches TRBD2 (6 bases). Germline loops: CDR1 SGHVS, CDR2 FNYEAQ. Trimming cost V 0 bases and J 3 bases, with 14 bases left between them. CDR3 length: 16 residues.

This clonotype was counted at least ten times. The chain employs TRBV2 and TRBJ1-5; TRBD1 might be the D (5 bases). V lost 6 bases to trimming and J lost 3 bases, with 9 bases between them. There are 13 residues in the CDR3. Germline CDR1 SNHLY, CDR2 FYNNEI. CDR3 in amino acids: CASRRDVNQPQHF. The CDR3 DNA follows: TGTGCCAGCAGGCGGGACGTCAATCAGCCCCAGCATTTT.

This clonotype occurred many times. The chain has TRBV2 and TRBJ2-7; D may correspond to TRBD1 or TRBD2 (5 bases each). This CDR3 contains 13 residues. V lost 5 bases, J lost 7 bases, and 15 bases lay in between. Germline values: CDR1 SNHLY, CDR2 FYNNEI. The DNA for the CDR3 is TGTGCCAGCAGTCGGGACCCCGGTGGTGAGCAGTACTTC. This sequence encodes CASSRDPGGEQYF.

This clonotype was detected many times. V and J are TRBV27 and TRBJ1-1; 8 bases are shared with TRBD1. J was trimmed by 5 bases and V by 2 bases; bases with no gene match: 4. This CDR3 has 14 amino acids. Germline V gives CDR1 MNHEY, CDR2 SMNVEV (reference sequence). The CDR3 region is CASSLRQGMTEAFF. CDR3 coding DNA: TGTGCCAGCAGTTTAAGACAGGGGATGACTGAAGCTTTCTTT.

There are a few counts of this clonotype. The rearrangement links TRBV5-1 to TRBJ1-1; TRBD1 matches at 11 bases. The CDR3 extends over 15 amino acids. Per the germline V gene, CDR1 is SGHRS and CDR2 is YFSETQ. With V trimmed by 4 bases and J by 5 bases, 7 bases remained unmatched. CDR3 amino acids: CASSAGDRGRTEAFF. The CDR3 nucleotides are TGCGCCAGCAGCGCAGGGGACAGGGGGAGGACTGAAGCTTTCTTT.